This TCR beta chain was documented in a study of blood T cell repertoires in COVID-19. The overall study: There were acute and convalescent COVID-19 samples, and they came from the United States, Italy and Spain.

Some clones are missing from TCRdb's copy, which holds only in-frame ones; the method was immunoSEQ multiplex PCR. The table includes some 140,000 clones, 85% to 90% detected once. This CDR3 comprises 12 residues. V was shortened by 7 bases and J by 2 bases, with 12 bases between the two germline ends. Germline V gene data show CDR1 as SQVTM and CDR2 as ANQGSEA. This chain joins TRBV29-1 and TRBJ2-7, with D unresolved. The sample taken for sequencing was peripheral blood. The sequence derives from a man in his 70s with active COVID-19. CDR3 sequence (DNA): TGCAGCGCCCGGAGCCCCGCCTACGAGCAGTACTTC. Its translation: CSARSPAYEQYF.